This T cell receptor (beta chain) was profiled in a study of naive and memory T cell subsets. The beta constant-region primer was an equimolar mix of two oligonucleotides covering TRBC1 and TRBC2. TCRdb analysed the UMI-ligation and nested PCR reads with MiXCR anew, one entry per CDR3 protein. Of approximately 82,000 distinct CDR3 sequences in the sample, around 7% were seen once. This clonotype was counted between two and nine times. Sequencing input: central memory CD4+ T cells from blood. This TCR derives from a human donor in good health.

Here the CDR3 reads CASSPQGTYSGNTIYF. CDR3 nucleotides: TGTGCCAGCAGCCCCCAAGGGACCTACTCTGGAAACACCATATATTTT. The rearrangement joins TRBV7-2 to TRBJ1-3, with D possibly being TRBD1 (5 bases). V was cut by 5 bases and J by 0 bases, with 14 bases left in between. Per the germline V gene, CDR1 is SGHTA and CDR2 is FQGNSA. This CDR3 has 16 amino acids.